This T cell receptor (beta chain) derives from a study of CD8+ T cells in alopecia areata. Overall study findings and caveats: Affected scalp, especially in alopecia totalis/universalis, had a higher clonality than normal scalp did. In scalp samples, resident alphabeta T cells of normal skin are also sequenced. Patients displayed less clarity in TCR sharing than mice, a finding possibly related to HLA.

Isolation of CD4+ and CD8+ T cells from PBMCs was achieved by sorting. This clone has just a few counts. No antigen is known for it. Germline V gives CDR1 SGDLS, CDR2 YYNGEE. Deletions cut 4 bases from V and 6 bases from J, with 12 bases between. The CDR3 length is 13 residues. RNA extraction and reverse transcription yielded cDNA as sequencing template. Measured with immunoSEQ multiplex PCR; TCRdb has only the in-frame clones, and not every one. The table has 200,000 or so clones, approximately 60% seen once; the top ten hold approximately 4.9%. This rearrangement joins TRBV9 to TRBJ2-3, with D perhaps matching TRBD1 (5 bases). Sequencing was performed on CD8+ T cells sorted from blood. This sequence was found in a human donor in good health. CDR3 sequence: CASSPYAGDTQYF. The CDR3 DNA reads as TGTGCCAGCAGCCCTTACGCAGGGGATACGCAGTATTTT.